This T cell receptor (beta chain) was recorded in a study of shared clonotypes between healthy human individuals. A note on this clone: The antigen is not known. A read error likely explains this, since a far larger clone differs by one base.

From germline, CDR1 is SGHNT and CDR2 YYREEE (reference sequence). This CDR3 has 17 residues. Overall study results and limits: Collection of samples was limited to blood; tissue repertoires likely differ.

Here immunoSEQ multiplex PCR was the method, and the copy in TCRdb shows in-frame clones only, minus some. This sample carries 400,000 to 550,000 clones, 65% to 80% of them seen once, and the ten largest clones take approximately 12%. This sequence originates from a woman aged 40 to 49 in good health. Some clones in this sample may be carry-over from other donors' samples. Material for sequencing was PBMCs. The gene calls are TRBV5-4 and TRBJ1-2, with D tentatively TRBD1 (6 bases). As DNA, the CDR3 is TGTTCCAGCAGCCCAGGTAAAGGCCCGTCAGGGGACTATGGCTACACCTTC. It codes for CSSSPGKGPSGDYGYTF.